The T cell receptor beta chain under discussion was sequenced for a study of PD-L1 blockade in urothelial cancer. The overall study: Blood was subjected to analysis at 3 weeks (second dose) and 6 weeks following treatment start. Findings and limits, study-wide: Durable-benefit patients had greater expansion of tumor-associated blood clones at 3 weeks.

Metastatic or locally advanced urothelial carcinoma was present in the patients. There were between 1 and 8 samples from each patient, taken pretreatment and on-treatment. Details on this clone: The target antigen is unknown.

Sequencing was performed with immunoSEQ multiplex PCR; in TCRdb, only in-frame clones are kept and a portion is missing. The table has just under 40,000 clones, 75% to 90% seen once. The CDR3 runs to 14 residues. The trim removed 3 bases at V and 4 bases at J, leaving 3 bases unmatched. Germline V gene sequence: CDR1 LNHDA, CDR2 SQIVND (reference sequence). The sample in question was PBMCs, obtained around atezolizumab (anti-PD-L1) treatment. J is TRBJ2-1 and V is TRBV19, with 7 bases that match TRBD2. This TCR came from a man in his sixties with urothelial cancer. As DNA, the CDR3 is TGTGCCAGTAGTATGCGGGAGTTTTACAATGAGCAGTTCTTC. It encodes CASSMREFYNEQFF.